The present entry profiles one T cell receptor beta chain with its context. The antigen is unknown. Tregs were sorted as CD4+CD25+CD127-/low cells. Findings of the study overall: The larger cohort examined one V-J beta rearrangement, not whole repertoires. Tumor memory CD4+ T cell TCR gene usage was found to cluster with blood and lymph node memory CD4+ cells and with lymph node naive CD4+ cells.

V was trimmed by 0 bases and J by 6 bases, leaving 8 bases between them. This CDR3 has 14 residues. Germline values: CDR1 LNHNV, CDR2 YYDKDF (reference sequence). Semi-nested PCR with Nested Universal Primer A followed constant-region reverse priming of full-length variable regions. TCRdb called the 5' RACE reads again in MiXCR, with one record for every CDR3 protein. The data contain 8,600 or so distinct CDR3 sequences, 55% of them singletons. The TCR sequence derives from a female donor with breast cancer. Sequenced material: Tregs sorted from a lymph node. The chain joins TRBV15 to TRBJ2-2; the D gene is possibly TRBD1 (5 bases). The CDR3 protein is CATSRDQGAGELFF. In DNA form, the CDR3 reads TGTGCCACCAGCAGAGATCAAGGGGCCGGGGAGCTGTTTTTT.